Listed below are T cell receptor beta chains from one sample, sequenced in a study of cytotoxic CD8 clonotypes in ibrutinib-treated CLL. Clones were sequenced by immunoSEQ multiplex PCR, and TCRdb holds only the in-frame ones, with some missing. The data show approximately 160,000 clones, with around nine tenths seen just once and 3% to 3.5% held by the top ten. Here the sequenced sample was PBMCs, taken at disease progression, from a patient treated with ibrutinib. These receptors came from a human donor with chronic lymphocytic leukemia. CDR3s include the opening cysteine and the closing phenylalanine or tryptophan. The order of the fields is D gene, J gene, clone size, V gene, CDR3 DNA, CDR3 protein. A D gene is named only where the DNA matches it firmly. Clone size is stated in some rows and not others, as once, few, many or a class when expanded.

d_call: .
j_call: TRBJ1-5
clone_size: .
v_call: TRBV2
cdr3_nt: TGTGCCAGCGGATTGGGGAATCAGCCCCAGCATTTT
cdr3_aa: CASGLGNQPQHF

d_call: .
j_call: TRBJ1-3
clone_size: once
v_call: TRBV18
cdr3_nt: TGTGCCAGCTCAGTGGACAGCTCTGGAAACACCATATATTTT
cdr3_aa: CASSVDSSGNTIYF

d_call: .
j_call: TRBJ2-1
clone_size: .
v_call: TRBV19
cdr3_nt: TGTGCCAGTAGTGGAAATGAGCAGTTCTTC
cdr3_aa: CASSGNEQFF

d_call: .
j_call: TRBJ2-7
clone_size: .
v_call: TRBV5-5
cdr3_nt: TGTGCCAGCAGCTTGAATCCGACACGGCGGAATCACTACGAGCAGTACTTC
cdr3_aa: CASSLNPTRRNHYEQYF

d_call: .
j_call: TRBJ2-2
clone_size: .
v_call: TRBV5-1
cdr3_nt: TGCGCCAGCAGAGAGACAGACACCGGGGAGCTGTTTTTT
cdr3_aa: CASRETDTGELFF

d_call: .
j_call: TRBJ2-1
clone_size: .
v_call: TRBV7-3
cdr3_nt: TGTGCCAGCAGCTCAGGATACAATGAGCAGTTCTTC
cdr3_aa: CASSSGYNEQFF

d_call: TRBD2
j_call: TRBJ2-1
clone_size: .
v_call: TRBV18
cdr3_nt: TGTGCCAGCTCACCCGAGCGGGATAGAGACAATGAGCAGTTCTTC
cdr3_aa: CASSPERDRDNEQFF

d_call: .
j_call: TRBJ2-2
clone_size: .
v_call: TRBV7-9
cdr3_nt: TGTGCCAGCAGCTTCAACAGGGTCATTGGGACCGGGGAGCTGTTTTTT
cdr3_aa: CASSFNRVIGTGELFF

d_call: .
j_call: TRBJ2-2
clone_size: .
v_call: TRBV18
cdr3_nt: TGTGCCAGCTCACCTTATACGAACACCGGGGAGCTGTTTTTT
cdr3_aa: CASSPYTNTGELFF

d_call: .
j_call: TRBJ2-2
clone_size: .
v_call: TRBV11-3
cdr3_nt: TGTGCCAGCAGCCGACAGAACGCGAACACCGGGGAGCTGTTTTTT
cdr3_aa: CASSRQNANTGELFF

d_call: TRBD2
j_call: TRBJ2-3
clone_size: .
v_call: TRBV7-6
cdr3_nt: TGTGCCAGCAGCCCGATCCCTAGCGGGGGGGCGAGCACAGATACGCAGTATTTT
cdr3_aa: CASSPIPSGGASTDTQYF

d_call: TRBD1
j_call: TRBJ2-7
clone_size: .
v_call: TRBV5-4
cdr3_nt: TGTGCCAGCAGCTCGAAGGGGGCCCCCTACGAGCAGTACTTC
cdr3_aa: CASSSKGAPYEQYF

d_call: .
j_call: TRBJ2-3
clone_size: .
v_call: TRBV15
cdr3_nt: TGTGCCACCAGCAGGGACCTAGCGATTGGTGATACGCAGTATTTT
cdr3_aa: CATSRDLAIGDTQYF

d_call: .
j_call: TRBJ1-2
clone_size: .
v_call: TRBV6-1
cdr3_nt: TGTGCCAGCAGTGAATTAGAGGGGGGAGACTATGGCTACACCTTC
cdr3_aa: CASSELEGGDYGYTF

d_call: TRBD1
j_call: TRBJ2-5
clone_size: few
v_call: TRBV6-5
cdr3_nt: TGTGCCAGCAGTCCGACAGGGGGGACGGGAGAGACCCAGTACTTC
cdr3_aa: CASSPTGGTGETQYF

d_call: .
j_call: TRBJ2-7
clone_size: .
v_call: TRBV25-1
cdr3_nt: TGTGCCAGCATTCGAGGGAACTCCTACGAGCAGTACTTC
cdr3_aa: CASIRGNSYEQYF

d_call: TRBD1
j_call: TRBJ2-1
clone_size: .
v_call: TRBV5-4
cdr3_nt: TGTGCCAGCAGCATTCGACAGGGGGCGCGGGTCAATGAGCAGTTCTTC
cdr3_aa: CASSIRQGARVNEQFF

d_call: TRBD1
j_call: TRBJ2-1
clone_size: .
v_call: TRBV5-4
cdr3_nt: TGTGCCAGCAGCTTTGTGACAGGGACAGGCAATGAGCAGTTCTTC
cdr3_aa: CASSFVTGTGNEQFF

d_call: .
j_call: TRBJ2-3
clone_size: .
v_call: TRBV5-1
cdr3_nt: TGCGCCAGCAGCTTCGAGGGGGTGGGCACAGATACGCAGTATTTT
cdr3_aa: CASSFEGVGTDTQYF

d_call: .
j_call: TRBJ1-5
clone_size: .
v_call: TRBV6-6
cdr3_nt: TGTGCCAGCAGTTACACCTTTGGACAGATGGAGCATTTT
cdr3_aa: CASSYTFGQMEHF

d_call: .
j_call: TRBJ1-2
clone_size: .
v_call: TRBV11-3
cdr3_nt: TGTGCCAGCGGGACGATAACTAACTATGGCTACACCTTC
cdr3_aa: CASGTITNYGYTF

d_call: .
j_call: TRBJ2-7
clone_size: .
v_call: TRBV27
cdr3_nt: TGTGCCAGCAGTTCCCCCCGAGGTAGCGGCTCCTACGAGCAGTACTTC
cdr3_aa: CASSSPRGSGSYEQYF

d_call: .
j_call: TRBJ2-5
clone_size: .
v_call: TRBV12-2
cdr3_nt: TGTGCAAGTCGCTTAGGATTTCCGGGCCAGCAGACCCAGTACTTC
cdr3_aa: CASRLGFPGQQTQYF

d_call: .
j_call: TRBJ1-2
clone_size: .
v_call: TRBV6-5
cdr3_nt: TGTGCCAGCAGTTCTGCAGGAGCCTACTATGGCTACACCTTC
cdr3_aa: CASSSAGAYYGYTF

d_call: .
j_call: TRBJ1-4
clone_size: .
v_call: TRBV7-2
cdr3_nt: TGTGCCAGCAGCCAAGAGATTGCAACTAATGAAAAACTGTTTTTT
cdr3_aa: CASSQEIATNEKLFF

d_call: .
j_call: TRBJ2-3
clone_size: .
v_call: TRBV11-3
cdr3_nt: TGTGCCAGCAGCTTCGTAGCGAATACGCAGTATTTT
cdr3_aa: CASSFVANTQYF

d_call: .
j_call: TRBJ1-1
clone_size: .
v_call: TRBV14
cdr3_nt: TGTGCCAGCAGCCAAGGAGGGGGGGTGAACACTGAAGCTTTCTTT
cdr3_aa: CASSQGGGVNTEAFF

d_call: .
j_call: TRBJ2-7
clone_size: once
v_call: TRBV19
cdr3_nt: TGTGCCAGTAGTGTCTCCGGGACCTCTAACGAGCAGTACTTC
cdr3_aa: CASSVSGTSNEQYF

d_call: TRBD2
j_call: TRBJ2-3
clone_size: .
v_call: TRBV5-1
cdr3_nt: TGCGCCAGCAGCTCGACTAGCGTACGGCTAGATACGCAGTATTTT
cdr3_aa: CASSSTSVRLDTQYF

d_call: .
j_call: TRBJ1-5
clone_size: .
v_call: TRBV7-2
cdr3_nt: TGTGCCAGCAGCTTAGCGCAAAGTCAGCCCCAGCATTTT
cdr3_aa: CASSLAQSQPQHF

d_call: .
j_call: TRBJ2-5
clone_size: .
v_call: TRBV11-2
cdr3_nt: TGTGCCAGCTCGTCGGGCTCCGGGACCCAGTACTTC
cdr3_aa: CASSSGSGTQYF

d_call: .
j_call: TRBJ1-5
clone_size: .
v_call: TRBV2
cdr3_nt: TGTGCCAGCAGAGATAGCAATCAGCCCCAGCATTTT
cdr3_aa: CASRDSNQPQHF

d_call: TRBD2
j_call: TRBJ2-2
clone_size: .
v_call: TRBV7-2
cdr3_nt: TGTGCCAGCAGCTTATCTGGGCGGGAGTACACCGGGGAGCTGTTTTTT
cdr3_aa: CASSLSGREYTGELFF

d_call: TRBD1
j_call: TRBJ1-2
clone_size: .
v_call: TRBV14
cdr3_nt: TGTGCCAGCAGCCCCCTAGCCTCAGGGGGGAACTATGGCTACACCTTC
cdr3_aa: CASSPLASGGNYGYTF

d_call: .
j_call: TRBJ1-5
clone_size: .
v_call: TRBV28
cdr3_nt: TGTGCCAGCAGTTTGGTAGGGGACACCTATCAGCCCCAGCATTTT
cdr3_aa: CASSLVGDTYQPQHF

d_call: TRBD2
j_call: TRBJ2-1
clone_size: .
v_call: TRBV29-1
cdr3_nt: TGCAGCGTGAGACTAGCGGACTACAATGAGCAGTTCTTC
cdr3_aa: CSVRLADYNEQFF

d_call: TRBD1
j_call: TRBJ1-4
clone_size: few
v_call: TRBV7-8
cdr3_nt: TGTGCCAGCAGCTCGTGGACAGGGGCAGAAAAACTGTTTTTT
cdr3_aa: CASSSWTGAEKLFF